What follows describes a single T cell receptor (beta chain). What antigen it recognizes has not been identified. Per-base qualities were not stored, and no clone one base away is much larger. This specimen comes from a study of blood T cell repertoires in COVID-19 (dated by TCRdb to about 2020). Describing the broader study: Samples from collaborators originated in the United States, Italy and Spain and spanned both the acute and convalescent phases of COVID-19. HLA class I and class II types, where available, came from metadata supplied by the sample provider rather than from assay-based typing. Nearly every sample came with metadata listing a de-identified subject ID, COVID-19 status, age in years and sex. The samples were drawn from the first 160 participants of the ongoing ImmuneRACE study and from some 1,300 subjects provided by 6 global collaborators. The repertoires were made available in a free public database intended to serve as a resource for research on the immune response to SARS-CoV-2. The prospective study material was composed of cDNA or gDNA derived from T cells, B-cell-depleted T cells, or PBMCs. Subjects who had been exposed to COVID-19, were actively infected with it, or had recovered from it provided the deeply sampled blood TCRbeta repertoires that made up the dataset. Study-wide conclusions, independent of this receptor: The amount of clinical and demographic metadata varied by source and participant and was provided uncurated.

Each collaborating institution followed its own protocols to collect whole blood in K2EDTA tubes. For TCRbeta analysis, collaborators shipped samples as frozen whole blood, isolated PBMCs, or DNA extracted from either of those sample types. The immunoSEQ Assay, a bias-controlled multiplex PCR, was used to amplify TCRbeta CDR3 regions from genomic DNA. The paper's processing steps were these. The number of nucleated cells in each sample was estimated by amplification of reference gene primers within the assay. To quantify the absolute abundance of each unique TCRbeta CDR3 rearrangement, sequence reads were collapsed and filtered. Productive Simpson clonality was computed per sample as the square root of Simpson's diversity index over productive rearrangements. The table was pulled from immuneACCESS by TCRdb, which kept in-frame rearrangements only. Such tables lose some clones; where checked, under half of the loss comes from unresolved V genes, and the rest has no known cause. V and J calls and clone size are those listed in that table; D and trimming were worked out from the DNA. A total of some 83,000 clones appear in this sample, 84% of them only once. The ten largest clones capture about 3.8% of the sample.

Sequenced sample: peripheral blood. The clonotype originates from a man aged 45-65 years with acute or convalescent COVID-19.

The DNA sequence is as follows: TGTGCCTGGAAATTGCAGGGATCGAGCTATGGCTACACCTTC. This yields the protein CAWKLQGSSYGYTF. This chain is built from TRBV30 and TRBJ1-2, with a tentative D gene TRBD1 over 5 matching bases. V drops 4 bases and J drops 4 bases, leaving 16 bases in between. From cysteine to phenylalanine, the CDR3 is 14 amino acids long. Only CDR3 DNA is held: 42 bases, read in frame from base 1. CDR1 and CDR2 are drawn from the germline V gene (reference sequence): GTSNPN, SVGIG.